Listed below are T cell receptor beta chains from one sample, sequenced in a study of blood T cell repertoires in COVID-19. Profiled with immunoSEQ multiplex PCR; TCRdb holds only in-frame clones, not every one. The sample lists around 240,000 clones, around 88% seen once, with roughly 2% in the top ten. Sequencing was carried out using PBMCs or T cells enriched from blood (not recorded which). The receptors originated from a woman aged 45-60 years who had recovered from COVID-19. The conserved cysteine and the conserved F or W are not part of the CDR3 here. A D gene is named only where the DNA matches it firmly. For some rows the clone size is stated as once, few or many, or as a class when expanded; others skip it.

>TRBV5-1|.|TRBJ2-3|.
ASSLLSGTDTQY
>TRBV7-9|.|TRBJ1-6|TRBD1
ASSLSVGDRVYSPLH
>TRBV11-1|.|TRBJ2-2|.
ASGTSMGTGELF
>TRBV4-1|.|TRBJ2-2|TRBD2
ASSQERERTGELF
>TRBV13|.|TRBJ2-5|.
ASSRARDLVY
>TRBV28|once|TRBJ2-7|TRBD2
ASSLAGGPGEQY
>TRBV12-5|once|TRBJ1-2|TRBD1
ASGLVPGGPGGYT
>TRBV19|.|TRBJ2-7|TRBD1
ASSNGQGGEQY
>TRBV5-4|.|TRBJ2-1|TRBD2
ASSSRSGGALVSNEQF
>TRBV3-1/TRBV3-2|.|TRBJ2-7|.
ASSHAGVPPPEQY
>TRBV6-5|.|TRBJ2-7|.
ASSYRGYEQY
>TRBV2|.|TRBJ1-1|.
ASSERRGNTEAF
>TRBV9|.|TRBJ2-7|.
ASSVGWGPSYEQY
>TRBV6-5|.|TRBJ2-1|.
ASSYRRGYYNEQF
>TRBV5-1|.|TRBJ2-3|TRBD1
ASSPTRDRVGADTQY
>TRBV28|.|TRBJ1-2|.
ASSSSPGAYGYT
>TRBV3-1/TRBV3-2|.|TRBJ1-2|.
ASSQDLGGTYGYT
>TRBV15|.|TRBJ2-5|.
ATSRGIQQETQY
>TRBV30|.|TRBJ2-6|.
AWDRPAVSGANVLT
>TRBV19|.|TRBJ2-7|TRBD1
ASSTRTGLAMNEQY
>TRBV6-5|.|TRBJ1-1|TRBD1
ASSYQGGLNTEAF
>TRBV9|.|TRBJ2-5|TRBD2
ASSVGLAGELETQY
>TRBV4-1|.|TRBJ1-3|.
ASSQGRQGNRGNTIY
>TRBV27|.|TRBJ1-2|.
ASSPSGSTRIYGYT
>TRBV6-5|.|TRBJ1-1|.
ASSPGRGTEAF
>TRBV15|.|TRBJ2-5|.
ATSRDPTTGGKETQY
>TRBV6-5|.|TRBJ2-1|.
ASKQGNEQF
>TRBV7-9|.|TRBJ2-1|.
ASSFLNEQF
>TRBV7-2|.|TRBJ1-5|TRBD1
ASSLNRGGYQPQH
>TRBV11-3|.|TRBJ1-2|TRBD1
ASSLAGTGSANYGYT
>TRBV4-2|once|TRBJ2-3|.
ASSQDLVGGNTDTQY
>TRBV11-2|few|TRBJ1-4|TRBD1
ASSKSTGGLNEKLF
>TRBV28|.|TRBJ1-5|.
ASSLGGADPRPQH
>TRBV7-9|.|TRBJ2-5|.
ASSFVLETQY
>TRBV28|.|TRBJ2-7|.
ASGHAGTIYEQY
>TRBV7-2|.|TRBJ2-7|.
ASSSHRAPQY
>TRBV4-3|.|TRBJ1-2|.
ASSQDPGGYT
>TRBV27|.|TRBJ1-5|.
ASSPRVYSNQPQH
>TRBV19|.|TRBJ1-5|.
ASSHPLRDKGQPQH
>TRBV7-9|once|TRBJ2-7|.
ASSLRAESSYEQY